These 19 T cell receptor beta chains share one sample of origin, sequenced in a study of blood T cells in healthy people across ages. Then a second PCR, running roughly 7 to 12 cycles, was carried out with a sample-barcoded 5' primer and a J-beta primer mix. TCRdb recomputed calls from the 5' RACE reads with MiXCR, one row per CDR3 protein. The sample carries about 1.1 million distinct CDR3 sequences, around two fifths recorded once. Sequencing input: blood. The receptors were gathered from a man aged 18 to 35 in good health.

A few counts support this clonotype. The chain links TRBV5-1 to TRBJ1-4, with TRBD1 identical over 7 bases. The CDR3 is 15 amino acids. Germline-derived CDR1 and CDR2 are SGHRS and YFSETQ. J gave up 7 bases and V 0 bases, and 6 bases lay outside the gene matches. The CDR3 reads CASSLATGVSEKLFF. In nucleotides, the CDR3 is TGCGCCAGCAGCTTGGCCACAGGGGTTTCTGAAAAACTGTTTTTT.

V gene TRBV27 combines with J gene TRBJ2-3; perhaps TRBD1 as D (5 bases). V dropped 1 base and J dropped 4 bases, with 9 bases sitting between them. CDR1 and CDR2 from the germline V gene are MNHEY and SMNVEV (reference sequence). This CDR3 region has 14 residues. In nucleotides, the CDR3 is TGTGCCAGCAGTTTATGGGGCTCCCCAGATACGCAGTATTTT. The encoded protein is CASSLWGSPDTQYF.

The CDR3 reads CSASAGTSGGAELFF. Written as DNA, the CDR3 is TGCAGTGCTTCAGCCGGGACTAGCGGGGGGGCGGAGCTGTTTTTT. This chain connects TRBV20-1 to TRBJ2-2, with TRBD2 matching 16 bases. This CDR3 has 15 residues. Germline V gives CDR1 DFQATT, CDR2 SNEGSKA (reference sequence). V shed 5 bases, J shed 10 bases, and the junction held 7 bases outside the gene matches.

As regards this clonotype: A read error may account for a junction end that differs from germline. The gene calls are TRBV7-9 and TRBJ1-2; D remains unclear. Germline V gene data show CDR1 as SEHNR and CDR2 as FQNEAQ (reference sequence). The length of the CDR3 is 13 residues. The CDR3 DNA reads as TGTGCCGGCAGCCTCAGGAGTTCCGGAGGCTACACCTTC. It codes for CAGSLRSSGGYTF. Drawing the rest from reference TRBV7-9 and TRBJ1-2, the complete variable domain is DTGVSQNPRHKITKRGQNVTFRCDPISEHNRLYWYRQTLGQGPEFLTYFQNEAQLEKSRLLSDRFSAERPKGSFSTLEIQRTEQGDSAMYLCAGSLRSSGGYTFGSGTRLTVV.

The count of this clonotype is one. The V gene is TRBV12-3 or TRBV12-4, the J gene TRBJ1-1, with 7 bases fitting TRBD1. The junction had 10 bases not matched to a gene; V was cut back by 6 bases and J by 0 bases. The CDR3 covers 16 residues. CDR3 sequence (DNA): TGTGCCAGCAGCACCGGGACAGCTGGAATGAACACTGAAGCTTTCTTT. Encoded protein: CASSTGTAGMNTEAFF.

This clonotype was recorded a few times. The CDR3 DNA sequence: TGCGCCAGCAGCCAAGAGACCTCGCACTACGAGCAGTACTTC. Translating gives CASSQETSHYEQYF. The genes are TRBV4-3 and TRBJ2-7; D remains unclear. Trimming removed 0 bases at V and 3 bases at J, with 9 bases between. This CDR3 has 14 amino acids. From germline, CDR1 is LGHNA and CDR2 YSLEER.

The chain carries TRBV4-3 and TRBJ2-2, with 7 bases lining up with TRBD2. The length of the CDR3 is 14 residues. Germline CDR1 LGHNA, CDR2 YSLEER. Germline trimming cut 0 bases from V and 7 bases from J; bases unmatched to any gene: 2. The CDR3 DNA reads as TGCGCCAGCAGCCAAGATGGGGGGGGCGGGGAGCTGTTTTTT. As protein: CASSQDGGGGELFF.

This clonotype was seen a few times. The chain links TRBV5-6 to TRBJ2-7, with 7 bases matching TRBD1. Losses at the gene ends were 5 bases for V and 1 base for J; bases not matched to a gene: 3. This CDR3 spans 13 amino acids. CDR1 is SGHDT and CDR2 is YYEEEE in the germline V gene. CDR3 coding DNA: TGTGCCAGCAGTTGGGACAGATCCTACGAGCAGTACTTC. It specifies CASSWDRSYEQYF.

In this sample, this clonotype turned up a few times. V usage is TRBV25-1 and J usage is TRBJ1-2; 7 nucleotides line up with TRBD1. The CDR3 length is 16 residues. J gave up 2 bases and V 6 bases, and 12 bases lay outside the gene matches. The germline CDR1 and CDR2 sequences are MGHDK and SYGVNS. The chain's CDR3 is CASRGGQPRFNYGYTF. CDR3 bases: TGTGCCAGCAGAGGGGGACAGCCGCGGTTCAACTATGGCTACACCTTC.

This clonotype turned up a few times. V and J are TRBV7-2 and TRBJ1-5, with TRBD1 as a possible D gene (6 bases). Trimming pared 5 bases from V and 10 bases from J, leaving 18 bases between. The CDR3 totals 14 residues. Germline V gene lookup returns CDR1 SGHTA and CDR2 FQGNSA. In nucleotides, the CDR3 is TGTGCCAGCAGCCGACAGGTGACGGATGATCCCCAGCATTTT. Translated, it gives CASSRQVTDDPQHF.

V is TRBV20-1 and J is TRBJ2-5; 8 bases fit TRBD2. The CDR3 runs to 16 residues. CDR1 DFQATT and CDR2 SNEGSKA come from the germline V gene (reference sequence). The CDR3 coding sequence is TGCAGCCTCAGAGACTCCTTCGCGGGGGGCGTAGAGACCCAGTACTTC. Translated: CSLRDSFAGGVETQYF.

Comments on this clonotype: An end of the junction differs from the germline gene, which may be a read error. The chain recombines TRBV4-2 with TRBJ2-1; D not resolved. Germline V gives CDR1 LGHNA, CDR2 YNFKEQ. The CDR3 extends over 13 amino acids. CDR3 sequence (DNA): TGTGCCAGCAGCCAACTAGAGAACAATGGGCAGTTCTTC. Encoded protein: CASSQLENNGQFF.

The V and J genes are TRBV7-2 and TRBJ1-2; 9 positions match TRBD1. The V segment lost 5 bases and the J segment 2 bases; nucleotides outside the gene matches: 9. Germline V gene sequence: CDR1 SGHTA, CDR2 FQGNSA. This CDR3 has 16 amino acids. CDR3 in amino acids: CASSPDRGSFNYGYTF. CDR3 coding DNA: TGTGCCAGCAGCCCTGACAGGGGGTCGTTCAACTATGGCTACACCTTC.

The chain is built from TRBV3-1 and TRBJ2-1; the D gene is possibly TRBD1 (5 bases). Germline CDR1 LGHDT, CDR2 YNNKEL (reference sequence). Trimming cost V 5 bases and J 3 bases, with 11 bases left between them. The CDR3 length is 14 residues. The CDR3 loop is CASSSGAGYNEQFF. The CDR3, as DNA: TGTGCCAGCAGCTCTGGGGCCGGCTACAATGAGCAGTTCTTC.

This clonotype was observed a single time. The chain couples TRBV19 to TRBJ1-5, with TRBD1 matching 10 bases. The germline V gene encodes CDR1 LNHDA and CDR2 SQIVND (reference sequence). V lost 4 bases and J lost 4; bases outside the gene matches: 7. The CDR3 sequence is 16 residues long. This chain's CDR3 is CASSNLPGQGNQPQHF. In nucleotides, the CDR3 is TGTGCCAGTAGTAATCTACCGGGACAGGGGAATCAGCCCCAGCATTTT.

This clonotype was found a few times. The chain employs TRBV29-1 and TRBJ2-2, with unresolved D. Trimming removed 6 bases at V and 3 bases at J, with 11 bases between. The CDR3 spans 13 residues. CDR1 and CDR2 (germline): SQVTM, ANQGSEA. The CDR3 sequence is CSVDTSDTGELFF. The CDR3 DNA reads TGCAGCGTGGATACATCGGACACCGGGGAGCTGTTTTTT.

This rearrangement joins TRBV7-2 to TRBJ2-5; D might be TRBD1 or TRBD2, each matching 7 bases. The length of the CDR3 is 14 residues. V lost 4 bases to trimming and J lost 4 bases, with 13 bases between them. The germline gives CDR1 SGHTA, CDR2 FQGNSA. CDR3 sequence reads: CASSYQGGVETQYF. CDR3 nucleotides: TGTGCCAGCAGCTACCAGGGGGGGGTAGAGACCCAGTACTTC. Together with reference TRBV7-2 and TRBJ2-5, the CDR3 gives the full variable domain: GAGVSQSPSNKVTEKGKDVELRCDPISGHTALYWYRQSLGQGLEFLIYFQGNSAPDKSGLPSDRFSAERTGGSVSTLTIQRTQQEDSAVYLCASSYQGGVETQYFGPGTRLLVL.

This clonotype was detected only a few times. This rearrangement joins TRBV4-2 to TRBJ1-4, with D uncertain. Trimming stripped 0 bases from V and 5 bases from J, with 10 bases between. The CDR3 totals 15 residues. Germline values: CDR1 LGHNA, CDR2 YNFKEQ. As DNA, the CDR3 is TGTGCCAGCAGCCAAGATATCAAAGCGAATGAAAAACTGTTTTTT. Amino acids: CASSQDIKANEKLFF.

This chain joins TRBV3-1 and TRBJ2-4, with a weak D call TRBD2 (6 bases). The end of the DNA is better explained by TRBJ2-7, so the J call may be wrong. The CDR3 has 12 residues. Germline CDR1 reads LGHDT; CDR2 reads YNNKEL (reference sequence). CDR3 protein: CASSQLSGEQYF. The CDR3 DNA reads TGTGCCAGCAGCCAACTTAGCGGCGAGCAGTACTTC.